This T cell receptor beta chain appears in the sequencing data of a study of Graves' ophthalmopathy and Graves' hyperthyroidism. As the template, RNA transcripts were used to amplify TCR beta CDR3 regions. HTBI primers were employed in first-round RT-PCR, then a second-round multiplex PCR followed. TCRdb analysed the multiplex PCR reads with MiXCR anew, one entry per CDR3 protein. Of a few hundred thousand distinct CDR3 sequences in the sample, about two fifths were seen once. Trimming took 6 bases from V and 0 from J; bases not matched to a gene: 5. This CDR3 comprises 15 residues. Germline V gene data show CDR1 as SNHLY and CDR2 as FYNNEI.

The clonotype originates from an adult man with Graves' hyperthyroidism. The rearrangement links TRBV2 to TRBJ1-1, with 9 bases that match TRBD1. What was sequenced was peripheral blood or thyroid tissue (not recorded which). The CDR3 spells CASRSGQGMNTEAFF. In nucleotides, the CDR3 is TGTGCCAGCAGATCTGGACAGGGGATGAACACTGAAGCTTTCTTT.